What follows are 26 T cell receptor beta chains derived from one specimen sequenced in a study of blood T cell repertoires in COVID-19. Only in-frame clones appear in the TCRdb table, and some are missing; sequencing was by immunoSEQ multiplex PCR. The repertoire holds some 400,000 clones, with roughly 90% as singletons. Sequencing was performed on PBMCs or T cells enriched from blood (not recorded which). Receptors originate from a woman in her forties who had been exposed to COVID-19.

V gene TRBV27 combines with J gene TRBJ1-2; 8 bases map to TRBD1. V trimming: 4 bases; J trimming: 5 bases; junction bases outside the gene matches: 9. The CDR3 has 15 residues. CDR1 MNHEY and CDR2 SMNVEV come from the germline V gene (reference sequence). The CDR3 sequence is CASSSQGARRYGYTF. The CDR3 coding sequence is TGTGCCAGCAGTTCGCAGGGGGCGCGAAGGTATGGCTACACCTTC.

This clone was recorded a few times. This rearrangement joins TRBV20-1 to TRBJ2-1; the D gene is possibly TRBD1 (5 bases). Trimming left V 3 bases short and J 7 bases short, with 22 bases between. Germline lookup yields CDR1 DFQATT and CDR2 SNEGSKA (reference sequence). There are 16 residues in the CDR3. In DNA, the CDR3 is TGCAGTGCTAGTTCGTGGGGCAGGGCAGTAAGGAATGAGCAGTTCTTC. Residues: CSASSWGRAVRNEQFF.

The chain combines TRBV4-3 with TRBJ2-7; 13 bases fit TRBD2. With V trimmed by 1 base and J by 4 bases, 7 bases remained unmatched. Germline V CDR1 and CDR2: LGHNA, YSLEER. The CDR3 has 17 amino acids. The CDR3 bases are TGCGCCAGCAGCCAAGGGACTAGCGGGAGTCTGCTATACGAGCAGTACTTC. It translates to CASSQGTSGSLLYEQYF.

V and J are TRBV15 and TRBJ1-5; tentative D call: TRBD1 (6 bases). The CDR3 loop spans 14 amino acids. CDR1 LNHNV and CDR2 YYDKDF come from the germline V gene (reference sequence). The V gene lost 8 bases and the J gene lost 4 bases, with 15 bases spanning the gap. CDR3 bases: TGTGCCACCGGGCTTGGGCAGGGGAATCAGCCCCAGCATTTT. The encoded protein is CATGLGQGNQPQHF.

This clone has only a few counts. The rearrangement uses TRBV5-4 and TRBJ2-1; D is uncertain. Trimming removed 5 bases at V and 5 bases at J, with 14 bases between. Germline loops: CDR1 SGHNT, CDR2 YYREEE (reference sequence). The CDR3 is 14 amino acids. The CDR3 DNA is TGTGCCAGCAGTCTTACGGTCGGTGACAATGAGCAGTTCTTC. This codes for CASSLTVGDNEQFF.

Comment on this clone: The sample contains more than one DNA sequence encoding this CDR3. The rearrangement uses TRBV3-1 (or the pseudogene TRBV3-2) and TRBJ1-1; D possibly corresponds to TRBD1 (5 bases). Germline V lookup: CDR1 LGHDT, CDR2 YNNKEL (reference sequence). CDR3 length equals 12 residues. Trimming left V 3 bases short and J 5 bases short, with 7 bases between. CDR3 sequence reads: CASSQGGTEAFF. CDR3 nucleotides: TGTGCCAGCAGCCAGGGGGGTACTGAAGCTTTCTTT.

The genes are TRBV24-1 and TRBJ2-7, with a possible D match to TRBD2 (5 bases). The CDR3 spans 14 residues. Between the trimmed V and J ends, which lost 1 base and 2 bases, there was a span of 8 bases. Germline CDR1 reads KGHDR; CDR2 reads SFDVKD. This CDR3 reads CATSDFRDPYEQYF. Written as DNA, the CDR3 is TGTGCCACCAGTGATTTCCGGGATCCCTACGAGCAGTACTTC.

V usage is TRBV6-5 and J usage is TRBJ2-2; TRBD2 agrees at 13 bases. V lost 6 bases, J lost 4 bases, and 2 bases stayed unmatched. Looked up from germline, CDR1 is MNHEY and CDR2 is SVGAGI. This CDR3 contains 15 residues. CDR3 nucleotide sequence: TGTGCCAGCAGCCGACTAGCGGGAGGCACCGGGGAGCTGTTTTTT. It is translated as CASSRLAGGTGELFF.

The chain combines TRBV5-4 with TRBJ1-2, with TRBD1 matching over 11 bases. Germline loops: CDR1 SGHNT, CDR2 YYREEE (reference sequence). The CDR3 is made up of 17 amino acids. V was pared by 4 bases and J by 5 bases, with 13 bases of the junction left unmatched. This CDR3 reads CASSPPGQGVRGYGYTF. CDR3 coding DNA: TGTGCCAGCAGCCCCCCGGGACAGGGGGTAAGAGGATATGGCTACACCTTC.

This clone has just a few counts. This rearrangement joins TRBV6-6 to TRBJ1-4; 12 positions agree with TRBD1. From germline, CDR1 is MNHNY and CDR2 SVGAGI (reference sequence). With 6 bases clipped from V and 7 bases from J, the junction kept 18 bases outside the gene matches. This CDR3 spans 19 amino acids. The CDR3 coding sequence is TGTGCCAGCAGACGAACCACCGGGACAGGGGGCTTCGGTGGTGAAAAACTGTTTTTT. This encodes CASRRTTGTGGFGGEKLFF.

The J gene is TRBJ1-2, the V gene TRBV2; no definite D call. V was clipped by 6 bases and J by 4 bases, with 9 bases between them. This CDR3 is 12 amino acids long. Germline lookup yields CDR1 SNHLY and CDR2 FYNNEI. The CDR3 is CASRFDFYGYTF. The CDR3, as DNA: TGTGCCAGCAGGTTCGACTTCTATGGCTACACCTTC.

This chain connects TRBV5-3 to TRBJ2-3; 12 bases align to TRBD2. TRBV5-3 is an ORF, and what it does is uncertain. The CDR3 has 16 amino acids. V shed 4 bases and J 3 bases; nucleotides not matched to a gene: 6. CDR3 DNA sequence: TGTGCCAGAAGCCCTAGGACTAGCGGGACGACAGATACGCAGTATTTT. This sequence encodes CARSPRTSGTTDTQYF.

V is TRBV29-1 and J is TRBJ2-5; 8 nucleotides align to TRBD2. Trimming removed 3 bases from V and 5 bases from J; junction bases left unmatched: 8. Germline CDR1 is SQVTM and CDR2 is ANQGSEA. The CDR3 sequence is 14 residues long. CDR3 sequence reads: CSVEDGGAWETQYF. The CDR3 DNA reads TGCAGCGTTGAGGACGGGGGGGCCTGGGAGACCCAGTACTTC.

The rearrangement uses TRBV5-1 and TRBJ1-4, with 9 bases matching TRBD1. Germline loops: CDR1 SGHRS, CDR2 YFSETQ. The CDR3 is made up of 17 amino acids. Germline trimming cut 4 bases from V and 0 bases from J; bases unmatched to any gene: 7. The CDR3: CASSLGQGFATNEKLFF. In nucleotides, the CDR3 is TGCGCCAGCAGCCTGGGACAGGGTTTTGCAACTAATGAAAAACTGTTTTTT. Complete variable domain (other parts from reference TRBV5-1 and TRBJ1-4): KAGVTQTPRYLIKTRGQQVTLSCSPISGHRSVSWYQQTPGQGLQFLFEYFSETQRNKGNFPGRFSGRQFSNSRSEMNVSTLELGDSALYLCASSLGQGFATNEKLFFGSGTQLSVL.

The chain carries TRBV7-9 and TRBJ1-4, with D possibly TRBD1 on 6 matching bases. CDR1 SEHNR and CDR2 FQNEAQ come from the germline V gene (reference sequence). The V gene lost 5 bases and the J gene lost 6 bases, with 10 bases spanning the gap. The CDR3 is 13 amino acids. CDR3 sequence (DNA): TGTGCCAGCAGCCACCGACAGGATGAAAAACTGTTTTTT. Translated: CASSHRQDEKLFF.

V is TRBV30 and J is TRBJ1-2, with D possibly being TRBD1 (6 bases). The CDR3 is 13 residues long. CDR1 and CDR2 from the germline V gene are GTSNPN and SVGIG (reference sequence). V dropped 2 bases and J dropped 5 bases, with 12 bases sitting between them. CDR3 DNA: TGTGCCTGGAGTTCGGACAGAAAATATGGCTACACCTTC. It translates to CAWSSDRKYGYTF.

The CDR3 sequence is CTHGGNTEAFF. CDR3 bases: TGCACCCACGGGGGGAACACTGAAGCTTTCTTT. The chain joins TRBV29-1 to TRBJ1-1; maybe TRBD1 (5 bases). Germline values: CDR1 SQVTM, CDR2 ANQGSEA. The CDR3 has 11 amino acids.

V gene TRBV7-8 combines with J gene TRBJ1-1; possibly TRBD1 for D (6 bases). Trimming left V 1 base short and J 0 bases short, with 12 bases between. CDR3 length equals 16 residues. The germline gives CDR1 SGHVS, CDR2 FQNEAQ. The CDR3 spells CASSLVGQGMNTEAFF. For the CDR3, the DNA is TGTGCCAGCAGCTTAGTGGGACAAGGGATGAACACTGAAGCTTTCTTT.

The table lists this clone with a count of one. The chain employs TRBV11-2 and TRBJ1-2; D unclear. Between the trimmed V and J ends, which lost 0 bases and 7 bases, there was a span of 12 bases. The germline gives CDR1 SGHAT, CDR2 FQNNGV. The CDR3 spans 14 residues. In DNA form, the CDR3 reads TGTGCCAGCAGCTTAGATGCGGCAACACCTGGCTACACCTTC. It specifies CASSLDAATPGYTF.

The V call is TRBV30, the J call TRBJ2-3, with D unresolved. The germline V gene has CDR1 GTSNPN and CDR2 SVGIG (reference sequence). V was shortened by 0 bases and J by 2 bases, with 12 bases between the two germline ends. The CDR3 runs 15 residues. CDR3 coding DNA: TGTGCCTGGAGTGTCTCTCTAGTTTCCACAGATACGCAGTATTTT. It specifies CAWSVSLVSTDTQYF.

The rearrangement joins TRBV5-1 to TRBJ1-1, with 9 bases that match TRBD1. Looked up from germline, CDR1 is SGHRS and CDR2 is YFSETQ. The CDR3 is made up of 16 amino acids. With 4 bases clipped from V and 1 base from J, the junction kept 8 bases outside the gene matches. The CDR3 region is CASSRIPGQGNTEAFF. The CDR3 coding sequence is TGCGCCAGCAGCCGGATCCCGGGACAGGGGAACACTGAAGCTTTCTTT.

This chain links TRBV5-1 with TRBJ1-5; TRBD1 aligns across 9 bases. CDR1 is SGHRS and CDR2 is YFSETQ in the germline V gene. There are 17 residues in the CDR3. V lost 4 bases and J lost 3; bases outside the gene matches: 11. The CDR3 here is CASSLGPGQGFNQPQHF. The CDR3 DNA is TGCGCCAGCAGCCTGGGGCCTGGACAGGGGTTCAATCAGCCCCAGCATTTT.

The count of this clone is one. V and J are TRBV10-3 and TRBJ1-1, with TRBD1 matching over 7 bases. V gave up 6 bases and J gave up 7 bases; unmatched junction bases: 8. Germline V gene sequence: CDR1 ENHRY, CDR2 SYGVKD. This CDR3 is 13 amino acids long. This CDR3 is CAISETGYGEAFF. The CDR3 bases are TGTGCCATCAGCGAGACAGGGTATGGTGAAGCTTTCTTT.

The chain recombines TRBV7-8 with TRBJ2-7; a weak D match, TRBD2 (6 bases). The length of the CDR3 is 15 residues. Germline CDR1 reads SGHVS; CDR2 reads FQNEAQ. V was trimmed by 5 bases and J by 2 bases, leaving 16 bases between them. In DNA, the CDR3 is TGTGCCAGCAGCCTTTTCTGGGGGGTAACCTACGAGCAGTACTTC. Translating it yields CASSLFWGVTYEQYF. The full variable domain, rest sourced from reference TRBV7-8 and TRBJ2-7, is GAGVSQSPRYKVAKRGQDVALRCDPISGHVSLFWYQQALGQGPEFLTYFQNEAQLDKSGLPSDRFFAERPEGSVSTLKIQRTQQEDSAVYLCASSLFWGVTYEQYFGPGTRLTVT.

The chain combines TRBV2 with TRBJ1-4; TRBD1 might be the D (5 bases). The germline gives CDR1 SNHLY, CDR2 FYNNEI. This CDR3 contains 14 residues. V lost 6 bases, J lost 6 bases, and 14 bases lay in between. CDR3: CASSQGGSYEKLFF. The CDR3 nucleotides are TGTGCCAGCAGCCAGGGCGGGAGCTATGAAAAACTGTTTTTT.

This clone was counted a single time. This chain joins TRBV24-1 and TRBJ2-7, with 9 bases lining up with TRBD1. The V gene end was trimmed by 7 bases and the J gene end by 3 bases; junction bases not matched to a gene: 9. CDR3 size: 15 residues. Germline lookup yields CDR1 KGHDR and CDR2 SFDVKD. The CDR3: CATRCSGTGCYEQYF. The DNA for the CDR3 is TGTGCCACCAGATGCTCCGGGACAGGGTGCTACGAGCAGTACTTC.